The 18 T cell receptor beta chains below were found in one sample sequenced in a study of cytomegalovirus exposure and HLA in healthy donors. 13 Jbeta primers and 60 Vbeta primers were used for the PCR. Method: immunoSEQ multiplex PCR; TCRdb's copy keeps in-frame clones and lacks some. The sample consists of around 100,000 clones, roughly 68% of them appearing once. The sequenced sample was PBMCs. Receptor source: a woman between 25 and 40 years old in good health and CMV-seronegative.

Note on this clone: This sample also contains other DNA sequences that code for the same CDR3. The chain couples TRBV25-1 to TRBJ2-3; D possibly corresponds to TRBD2 (5 bases). The CDR3 runs to 10 residues. Per germline, CDR1 MGHDK and CDR2 SYGVNS. V shed 4 bases and J shed 9 bases, with 5 bases lying between them. This CDR3 is CASSGGTQYF. The CDR3 coding sequence is TGTGCCAGCAGTGGAGGGACGCAGTATTTT.

The chain links TRBV5-4 to TRBJ2-5, with D hard to call. V was clipped by 2 bases and J by 5 bases, with 10 bases between them. CDR1 SGHNT and CDR2 YYREEE come from the germline V gene (reference sequence). CDR3 length: 13 residues. Here the CDR3 DNA reads TGTGCCAGCAGCTTTCTCCCTCCGGAGACCCAGTACTTC. Translating gives CASSFLPPETQYF.

The rearrangement uses TRBV11-3 and TRBJ2-2; the D gene is possibly TRBD1 (5 bases). The CDR3 is 16 amino acids. Trimming removed 4 bases from V and 3 bases from J, with 15 bases in between. The germline V gene has CDR1 SGHNT and CDR2 YENEEA. The CDR3 here is CASSSFSQGYTGELFF. As DNA, the CDR3 is TGTGCCAGCAGCTCGTTTAGTCAGGGCTACACCGGGGAGCTGTTTTTT.

As to this clone: Other nucleotide sequences in the sample specify the same CDR3. The genes are TRBV7-8 and TRBJ1-1; D is undetermined. Trimming left V 1 base short and J 3 bases short, with 6 bases between. CDR1 is SGHVS, CDR2 FQNEAQ, per germline. This CDR3 has 13 amino acids. CDR3 nucleotides: TGTGCCAGCAGCTTAGGTTCAGACACTGAAGCTTTCTTT. It translates to CASSLGSDTEAFF.

The rearrangement uses TRBV4-1 and TRBJ2-7, with D possibly matching TRBD2 (6 bases). CDR1 MGHRA and CDR2 YSYEKL come from the germline V gene. V was shortened by 1 base and J by 0 bases, with 19 bases between the two germline ends. There are 18 residues in the CDR3. This CDR3 reads CASSQGPRGTDFSYEQYF. The CDR3 DNA sequence: TGCGCCAGCAGCCAAGGGCCACGGGGGACGGATTTCTCCTACGAGCAGTACTTC.

The chain couples TRBV11-3 to TRBJ2-7; D is possibly TRBD1 (6 bases). Trimming stripped 1 base from V and 1 base from J, with 11 bases between. CDR1 SGHNT and CDR2 YENEEA come from the germline V gene. CDR3 size: 15 residues. DNA of the CDR3: TGTGCCAGCAGCTTAGTGGCCAGGGGATCCTACGAGCAGTACTTC. It yields the protein CASSLVARGSYEQYF.

V gene TRBV19 combines with J gene TRBJ1-5, with a weak D call TRBD1 (5 bases). This CDR3 has 16 amino acids. With 3 bases removed from V and 1 base from J, the gap between germline ends came to 13 bases. Germline CDR1 LNHDA, CDR2 SQIVND (reference sequence). The CDR3 reads CASSITGVQSNQPQHF. The CDR3 DNA follows: TGTGCCAGTAGTATTACGGGGGTTCAGAGCAATCAGCCCCAGCATTTT.

The chain employs TRBV18 and TRBJ2-7; D might be TRBD1 (6 bases). The germline V gene has CDR1 KGHSH and CDR2 LQKENI. Trimming shortened V by 3 bases and J by 4 bases, and 16 bases separated the two germline ends. CDR3 size: 15 residues. The CDR3 DNA reads as TGTGCCAGCTCACCGTCCCGGGACACGATTTACGAGCAGTACTTC. This gives the protein CASSPSRDTIYEQYF.

This clone showed up just once. This chain links TRBV29-1 with TRBJ2-3; D unresolved. From germline, CDR1 is SQVTM and CDR2 ANQGSEA. The V gene lost 1 base and the J gene lost 0 bases, with 2 bases spanning the gap. The CDR3 contains 12 residues. The CDR3 coding sequence is TGCAGCGTTGAAGCTAGCACAGATACGCAGTATTTT. Translation: CSVEASTDTQYF.

The chain joins TRBV13 to TRBJ2-7; no definite D call. The CDR3 is made up of 17 amino acids. Germline V gene lookup returns CDR1 PRHDT and CDR2 FYEKMQ (reference sequence). The germline V and J ends were trimmed by 4 bases and 0 bases, with 19 bases remaining between them. CDR3 nucleotide sequence: TGTGCCAGCAGCTCCATTCAACACACCGTCCTCTCCTACGAGCAGTACTTC. This translates into CASSSIQHTVLSYEQYF.

This clone was detected a few times. The CDR3 nucleotides read TGCGCCAGCAGCTTGTGGCAGGGGGCGGAGAATGAGCAGTTCTTC. Translated, it gives CASSLWQGAENEQFF. This chain connects TRBV5-1 to TRBJ2-1; 8 nucleotides align to TRBD1. V dropped 1 base and J dropped 7; count of bases not matched to a gene: 7. The CDR3 runs to 15 residues. The germline V gene encodes CDR1 SGHRS and CDR2 YFSETQ. Variable domain in full (rest from reference TRBV5-1 and TRBJ2-1): KAGVTQTPRYLIKTRGQQVTLSCSPISGHRSVSWYQQTPGQGLQFLFEYFSETQRNKGNFPGRFSGRQFSNSRSEMNVSTLELGDSALYLCASSLWQGAENEQFFGPGTRLTVL.

The V gene is TRBV7-9, the J gene TRBJ2-3, with D maybe TRBD2 (7 bases). The CDR3 covers 13 residues. V gave up 5 bases and J gave up 4 bases, with 10 bases separating them. Per germline, CDR1 SEHNR and CDR2 FQNEAQ (reference sequence). The CDR3 here is CASSGGAPDTQYF. CDR3 bases: TGTGCCAGCAGCGGGGGGGCCCCAGATACGCAGTATTTT.

The CDR3 bases are TGCAGCGTACAGGGTTTGGGAGAGACCCAGTACTTC. This translates into CSVQGLGETQYF. The rearrangement joins TRBV29-1 to TRBJ2-5; possibly TRBD1 for D (6 bases). Trimming removed 6 bases at V and 4 bases at J, with 12 bases between. The CDR3 is 12 amino acids. The germline V gene has CDR1 SQVTM and CDR2 ANQGSEA. The variable domain in full, completed from reference TRBV29-1 and TRBJ2-5, reads SAVISQKPSRDICQRGTSLTIQCQVDSQVTMMFWYRQQPGQSLTLIATANQGSEATYESGFVIDKFPISRPNLTFSTLTVSNMSPEDSSIYLCSVQGLGETQYFGPGTRLLVL.

The genes are TRBV7-9 and TRBJ1-1; 8 nucleotides align to TRBD1. The CDR3 spans 15 residues. Germline trimming cut 4 bases from V and 6 bases from J; bases unmatched to any gene: 10. Germline CDR1 and CDR2: SEHNR and FQNEAQ (reference sequence). CDR3 coding DNA: TGTGCCAGCAGCTCCCCAGGACAGGGAGGGTCTGAAGCTTTCTTT. Protein sequence: CASSSPGQGGSEAFF.

The chain joins TRBV29-1 to TRBJ2-1; possible D gene TRBD2, 5 bases. Germline V lookup: CDR1 SQVTM, CDR2 ANQGSEA. The CDR3 sequence is 13 residues long. The germline V and J ends were trimmed by 7 bases and 1 base, with 11 bases remaining between them. The CDR3, as DNA: TGCAGCGCCGGGGAACAGTCCTACAATGAGCAGTTCTTC. Protein: CSAGEQSYNEQFF.

CDR3 region: CASNDRGGNTEAFF. In DNA form, the CDR3 reads TGTGCCAGCAATGACAGGGGAGGGAACACTGAAGCTTTCTTT. The V call is TRBV27, the J call TRBJ1-1; 8 nucleotides align to TRBD1. V lost 7 bases to trimming and J lost 1 base; unmatched junction nucleotides: 5. Germline CDR1 reads MNHEY; CDR2 reads SMNVEV (reference sequence). The CDR3 totals 14 residues.

This clone was seen only once. This chain links TRBV19 with TRBJ1-1; 7 positions agree with TRBD1. CDR1 is LNHDA, CDR2 SQIVND, per germline (reference sequence). V shed 7 bases and J 0 bases; nucleotides not matched to a gene: 5. This CDR3 spans 14 amino acids. As DNA, the CDR3 is TGTGCCAGTACCGTCGGACAGGTGAACACTGAAGCTTTCTTT. This translates into CASTVGQVNTEAFF.

The CDR3 reads CASSLGGWDSPLHF. As DNA, the CDR3 is TGTGCCAGCAGCTTAGGAGGGTGGGATTCACCCCTCCACTTT. V usage is TRBV7-2 and J usage is TRBJ1-6; D gene ambiguous. V was pared by 1 base and J by 8 bases, with 9 bases between. The CDR3 spans 14 residues. Germline V CDR1 and CDR2: SGHTA, FQGNSA.